This T cell receptor (beta chain) came from a study of T-cell memory formation after mild COVID-19 (dated by TCRdb to the early 2020s). The study in broad terms: TCR sequence clusters from the two donors were largely donor specific. Longitudinal TCRalpha and TCRbeta repertoire sequencing tracked T-cell clones expanding and contracting after mild COVID-19 in a couple of donors. Two young, previously healthy adult volunteers, one female and one male, were included in the cohort.

The junction carries 10 bases between V and J, which are trimmed by 1 base and 0 bases respectively. Taken from the germline V gene (reference sequence), the CDR1 and CDR2 loops are DFQATT and SNEGSKA. The CDR3 holds 15 amino acids from the cysteine to the phenylalanine. Only the CDR3 portion is preserved as DNA: 45 bases, with reading frame beginning at the first base. About this clonotype: The antigen it binds to is not known. Per-base quality was not reported, and no clone a single base away is much larger than it.

Sequenced using an Illumina NovaSeq 6000. cDNA libraries for TCRalpha and TCRbeta were prepared by 5'RACE using constant-segment primers, with sample barcodes and unique molecular identifiers added. Trizol reagent was used to extract RNA from every sample. Libraries were amplified in two PCR steps, with a second sample barcode and Illumina TruSeq adapters added in the second step. Sequencing of libraries was performed on an Illumina NovaSeq with 2 x 150 bp paired-end reads. From the authors' description of their analysis: Reads were demultiplexed and collapsed into UMI-guided consensus sequences with migec v1.2.7. Using mixcr v2.1.11, the UMI consensuses were aligned to TRA and TRB V and J templates and assembled into clonotypes. A clonotype was counted as expanded or contracted only when both edgeR and NoisET called the clonotype significant, with the noise models trained on biological replicates. edgeR calls used a false discovery rate-adjusted p below 0.01 and a log2 fold-change threshold of 1. PCA with hierarchical clustering of max-normalized trajectories of the 1000 most abundant clonotypes was used as exploratory dynamics analysis. Separately sequenced CD4+ and CD8+ repertoires were used to assign the CD4 or CD8 phenotype of responding clones. TCRdb cleaned the public reads at Q25 with fastp, built clones with MiXCR and kept in-frame beta chains. Records with the same CDR3 protein are collapsed into one entry carrying the most frequent genes and DNA. The V and J calls follow TCRdb's processing rather than the paper's. This sample has about 400,000 distinct CDR3 sequences in its table, and approximately 25% of those were observed once. Roughly 9.7% of the sample is taken by the ten largest.

PBMCs were isolated by Ficoll-Paque density gradient centrifugation. General study outcomes and caveats: Only two mild cases were covered in the study, and larger cohorts including severe cases with pre-infection samples were considered necessary. Contracting CD4+ clones turned up mainly in the CM and EM memory subsets, whereas EMRA was where CD8+ clones were enriched. The second-wave clones that peaked on day 37 were not confirmed to be SARS-CoV-2 specific. Balanced CD4/CD8 phenotypes were observed for clones contracting from day 15 to 85, whereas a bias towards CD4+ was observed for a second wave of clones expanding from day 15 to 37. Some responding clones were found in pre-infection memory, which suggests that pre-existing cross-reactive memory T cells took part in the SARS-CoV-2 response.

The chain was built from TRBV20-1 and TRBJ2-1, with the D gene not clear enough to name. The TCR sequence derives from an adult woman who had mild COVID-19 (a few samples of this study predate the infection). The sample titles of this study are shuffled in the database, so cell type and time point are left out; the donor was told from shared clones. Source material: PBMCs or a T cell subset sorted from them (not recorded which). The DNA sequence follows: TGCAGTGCTAGAGCCAGACTTAACTCCTACAATGAGCAGTTCTTC. Translated, this is CSARARLNSYNEQFF.